Detailed here is one T cell receptor beta chain. As yet, its antigen is unknown. CDR3 length: 14 amino acids. The V end lost 4 bases, the J end lost 3 bases, and 12 bases lay between the germline ends. TCRdb analysed the reads with MiXCR anew, one entry per CDR3 protein. The sample includes fewer than 200,000 distinct CDR3 sequences, approximately 21% of them seen just once. These data belong to a study of T cell repertoires in cytomegalovirus infection. Overall study context: Public signatures in TCR beta pointed to CMV infection and matching HLA type.

General study results and limits: It was HLA-C-restricted CMV-specific TCR beta clonotypes that dominated the response ex vivo.

This receptor was obtained from a human donor in good health (CMV status not recorded). Some clones in this sample may be carry-over from other donors' samples. Source: CD8+ T cells from cultured PBMCs, taken from culture after CMV antigen stimulation. V is TRBV12-3 or TRBV12-4 and J is TRBJ1-2; weak D call: TRBD1 (6 bases). The CDR3 bases are TGTGCCAGCAGTTCGTGGGGGGCCCACTATGGCTACACCTTC. Residues: CASSSWGAHYGYTF.